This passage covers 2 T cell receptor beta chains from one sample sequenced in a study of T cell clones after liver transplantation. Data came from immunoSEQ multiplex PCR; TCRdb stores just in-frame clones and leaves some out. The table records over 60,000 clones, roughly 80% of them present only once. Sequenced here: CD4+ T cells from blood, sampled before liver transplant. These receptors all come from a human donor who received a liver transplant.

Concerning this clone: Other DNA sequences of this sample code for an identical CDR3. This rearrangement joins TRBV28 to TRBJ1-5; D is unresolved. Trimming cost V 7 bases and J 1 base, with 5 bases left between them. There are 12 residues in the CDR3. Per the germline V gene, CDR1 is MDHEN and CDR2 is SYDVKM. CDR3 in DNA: TGTGCCAGCACAGACAGCAATCAGCCCCAGCATTTT. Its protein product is CASTDSNQPQHF. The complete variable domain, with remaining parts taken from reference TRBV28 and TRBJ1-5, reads DVKVTQSSRYLVKRTGEKVFLECVQDMDHENMFWYRQDPGLGLRLIYFSYDVKMKEKGDIPEGYSVSREKKERFSLILESASTNQTSMYLCASTDSNQPQHFGDGTRLSIL.

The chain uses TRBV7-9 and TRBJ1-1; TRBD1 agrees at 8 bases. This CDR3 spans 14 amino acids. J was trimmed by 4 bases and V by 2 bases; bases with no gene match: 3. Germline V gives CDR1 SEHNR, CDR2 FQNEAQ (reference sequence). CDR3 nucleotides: TGTGCCAGCAGCTTAAACAGGGGGTCCACTGAAGCTTTCTTT. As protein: CASSLNRGSTEAFF. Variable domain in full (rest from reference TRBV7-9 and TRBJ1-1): DTGVSQNPRHKITKRGQNVTFRCDPISEHNRLYWYRQTLGQGPEFLTYFQNEAQLEKSRLLSDRFSAERPKGSFSTLEIQRTEQGDSAMYLCASSLNRGSTEAFFGQGTRLTVV.